The 13 T cell receptor beta chains below come from one sample, sequenced in a study of shared clonotypes between healthy human individuals (dated by TCRdb to the early 2020s). Library construction relied on the immunoSEQ multiplex PCR assay. TCRdb provides this immuneACCESS table in a form limited to in-frame rearrangements. Some clones are lacking; in checked studies, under half of them reflect an unresolved V gene, and why the rest are absent is not known. Present in this sample are roughly 1,500,000 clones, 95% to 99% of which were seen just once. The top ten hold about 0.42% of the sample. The sequencing input was naive CD4+ T cells sorted from blood. Explained via the paper, the cell subset or site label denotes: CD45RA+ positively selected. Receptors were obtained from a young man in good health.

A single count supports this clone. In the same sample, other DNA sequences code for this CDR3. The chain combines TRBV28 with TRBJ1-5; D is possibly TRBD1 (6 bases). From germline, CDR1 is MDHEN and CDR2 SYDVKM. This CDR3 has 15 residues. Trimming stripped 5 bases from V and 2 bases from J, with 13 bases between. The DNA for the CDR3 is TGTGCCAGCAGTCCACCGGACAGACGCAATCAGCCCCAGCATTTT. This gives the protein CASSPPDRRNQPQHF.

V usage is TRBV7-8 and J usage is TRBJ2-1; 8 nucleotides agree with TRBD2. The CDR3 totals 16 residues. Looked up from germline, CDR1 is SGHVS and CDR2 is FQNEAQ. With V trimmed by 1 base and J by 3 bases, 5 bases remained unmatched. The CDR3, as DNA: TGTGCCAGCAGCTTAGTGGCGGGAGGACACTACAATGAGCAGTTCTTC. It yields the protein CASSLVAGGHYNEQFF.

J is TRBJ2-1 and V is TRBV18; 10 nucleotides align to TRBD1. V shed 6 bases, J shed 7 bases, and the junction held 15 bases outside the gene matches. Looked up from germline, CDR1 is KGHSH and CDR2 is LQKENI. There are 17 residues in the CDR3. CDR3 amino acids: CASSQRDPGQGSNEQFF. DNA for the CDR3: TGTGCCAGCTCGCAGCGCGATCCGGGACAGGGGTCGAATGAGCAGTTCTTC.

The V and J genes are TRBV2 and TRBJ2-1, with 13 bases fitting TRBD2. Trimming at V came to 1 base and at J to 8 bases, leaving 5 bases not matched to a gene. The CDR3 runs to 16 residues. Germline V CDR1 and CDR2: SNHLY, FYNNEI. The CDR3 nucleotides are TGTGCCAGCAGTGAAGAGGGACTAGCGGGACAGTATGAGCAGTTCTTC. This codes for CASSEEGLAGQYEQFF.

The CDR3 coding sequence is TGTGCCAGCAGCCAAGAGACTAGCGGGAAGGACGAGCAGTACTTC. It specifies CASSQETSGKDEQYF. This sequence joins TRBV4-2 and TRBJ2-7, with 11 nucleotides matching TRBD2. The CDR3 runs 15 residues. The germline V gene has CDR1 LGHNA and CDR2 YNFKEQ. The trim removed 0 bases at V and 5 bases at J, leaving 3 bases unmatched.

This sequence joins TRBV20-1 and TRBJ1-1; 8 positions agree with TRBD1. The CDR3 is 11 residues long. CDR1 DFQATT and CDR2 SNEGSKA come from the germline V gene (reference sequence). V trimming: 5 bases; J trimming: 8 bases; junction bases outside the gene matches: 4. CDR3 bases: TGCAGTGCTCTGGACAGGGTCGAAGCTTTCTTT. This sequence encodes CSALDRVEAFF.

The chain joins TRBV28 to TRBJ1-3; D is undetermined. The CDR3 is made up of 16 amino acids. Trimming stripped 8 bases from V and 0 bases from J, with 17 bases between. Germline CDR1 reads MDHEN; CDR2 reads SYDVKM. The CDR3 DNA sequence: TGTGCCAGCGGCCAAGTCCACGTGAGCTCTGGAAACACCATATATTTT. This sequence encodes CASGQVHVSSGNTIYF.

The chain links TRBV4-1 to TRBJ2-5, with 8 positions matching TRBD2. Germline CDR1 and CDR2: MGHRA and YSYEKL. V lost 2 bases to trimming and J lost 4 bases; unmatched junction nucleotides: 12. The CDR3 covers 17 residues. The CDR3 DNA reads as TGCGCCAGCAGCCAAACAGCGGGAGCCACACCATTAGAGACCCAGTACTTC. This gives the protein CASSQTAGATPLETQYF.

Only one count was recorded for this clone. This chain uses TRBV7-8 with TRBJ1-3, with no clear D. The CDR3 runs to 14 residues. Germline CDR1 is SGHVS and CDR2 is FQNEAQ. Trimming pared 6 bases from V and 1 base from J, leaving 10 bases between. The CDR3 DNA reads TGTGCCAGCAGGCAAGCGACATCTGGAAACACCATATATTTT. It translates to CASRQATSGNTIYF.

As for this clone: This CDR3 is also generated by other DNA sequences in the sample. This sequence joins TRBV7-9 and TRBJ1-5; no clear D gene. Germline loops: CDR1 SEHNR, CDR2 FQNEAQ (reference sequence). This CDR3 spans 12 amino acids. The V gene lost 1 base and the J gene lost 6 bases, with 4 bases spanning the gap. DNA for the CDR3: TGTGCCAGCAGCTTAGGAGGTCAGCCCCAGCATTTT. Translating gives CASSLGGQPQHF. The entire variable domain, with the rest obtained from reference TRBV7-9 and TRBJ1-5, is as follows: DTGVSQNPRHKITKRGQNVTFRCDPISEHNRLYWYRQTLGQGPEFLTYFQNEAQLEKSRLLSDRFSAERPKGSFSTLEIQRTEQGDSAMYLCASSLGGQPQHFGDGTRLSIL.

V and J are TRBV29-1 and TRBJ2-2; 7 positions match TRBD1. The CDR3 length is 13 residues. Germline CDR1 is SQVTM and CDR2 is ANQGSEA. J lost 8 bases, V lost 7 bases, and 10 bases had no gene match. CDR3 loop: CSAQGWVEGELFF. The CDR3 DNA reads as TGCAGCGCACAGGGGTGGGTTGAGGGGGAGCTGTTTTTT.

CDR3 region: CASSLAGVYPQETQYF. The CDR3, as DNA: TGTGCCAGCAGCTTAGCAGGGGTATACCCCCAAGAGACCCAGTACTTC. The chain couples TRBV11-2 to TRBJ2-5; perhaps TRBD1 as D (6 bases). Trimming pared 1 base from V and 1 base from J, leaving 13 bases between. The length of the CDR3 is 16 residues. CDR1 and CDR2 from the germline V gene are SGHAT and FQNNGV.

The chain combines TRBV5-1 with TRBJ2-7; D might be TRBD1 (5 bases). The germline V gene encodes CDR1 SGHRS and CDR2 YFSETQ. V dropped 4 bases and J dropped 4 bases, with 18 bases sitting between them. The CDR3 contains 15 residues. Here the CDR3 DNA reads TGCGCCAGCAGCCGGACAACCCTCTTAACTTACGAGCAGTACTTC. Its protein product is CASSRTTLLTYEQYF.